The 4 T cell receptor beta chains reported below all come from one sample, sequenced in a study of CXCR3-negative and CXCR3-positive naive CD8 T cells. Study-wide results and limits: Naive cells with CXCR3 showed TRB CDR3s that were more hydrophobic than those in CXCR3-negative naive cells.

These TCRs' antigens remain unknown. UMI-labeled 5' RACE yielded the TRB cDNA libraries. After re-calling the 5' RACE reads, TCRdb lists one entry per CDR3 protein, DNA absent. The listing records approximately 98,000 distinct CDR3 sequences. The source material was naive CXCR3+ CD8+ T cells from blood. Subset of the sample: CD45RO-CCR7+CD27+CD95- naive CD8+ T cells expressing CXCR3 (TNR3+). These receptors all come from a human donor in good health. Some clones in this sample may be carry-over from other donors' samples.

The chain joins TRBV24-1 to TRBJ1-1; the D call from TCRdb, TRBD1, cannot be confirmed without DNA. There are 16 residues in the CDR3. The germline V gene has CDR1 KGHDR and CDR2 SFDVKD. CDR3 protein: CATSARPGQGRTEAFF.

The gene calls are TRBV9 and TRBJ2-3; the TCRdb D gene call, TRBD2, has no DNA to confirm it. CDR1 is SGDLS, CDR2 YYNGEE, per germline. The CDR3 runs 16 residues. The chain's CDR3 is CASSVDPAGDTDTQYF. Using reference TRBV9 and TRBJ2-3 for the parts outside the CDR3, the full variable domain is DSGVTQTPKHLITATGQRVTLRCSPRSGDLSVYWYQQSLDQGLQFLIQYYNGEERAKGNILERFSAQQFPDLHSELNLSSLELGDSALYFCASSVDPAGDTDTQYFGPGTRLTVL.

V gene TRBV10-3 combines with J gene TRBJ2-4; the TCRdb D gene call, TRBD2, has no DNA to confirm it. Per germline, CDR1 ENHRY and CDR2 SYGVKD. The CDR3 is 16 residues long. The chain's CDR3 is CAISESPRTFQIIQYF.

The J gene is TRBJ1-5, the V gene TRBV10-3; the TRBD1 assignment by TCRdb is unverifiable without DNA. There are 17 residues in the CDR3. Germline V gives CDR1 ENHRY, CDR2 SYGVKD. The CDR3 spells CAISETSAPGAGQPQHF.